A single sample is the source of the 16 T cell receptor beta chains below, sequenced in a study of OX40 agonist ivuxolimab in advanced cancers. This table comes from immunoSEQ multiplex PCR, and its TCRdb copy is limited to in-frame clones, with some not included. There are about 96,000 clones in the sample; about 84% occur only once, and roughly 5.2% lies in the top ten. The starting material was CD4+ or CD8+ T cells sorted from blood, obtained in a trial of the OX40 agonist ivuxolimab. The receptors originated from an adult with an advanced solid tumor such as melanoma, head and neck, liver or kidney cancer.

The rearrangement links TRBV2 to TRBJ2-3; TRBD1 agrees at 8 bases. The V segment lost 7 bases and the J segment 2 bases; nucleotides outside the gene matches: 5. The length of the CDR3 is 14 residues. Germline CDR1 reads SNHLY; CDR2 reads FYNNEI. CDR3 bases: TGTGCCAGCAAAGGGACAGGAGCCACAGATACGCAGTATTTT. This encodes CASKGTGATDTQYF. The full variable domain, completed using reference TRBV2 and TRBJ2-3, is EPEVTQTPSHQVTQMGQEVILRCVPISNHLYFYWYRQILGQKVEFLVSFYNNEISEKSEIFDDQFSVERPDGSNFTLKIRSTKLEDSAMYFCASKGTGATDTQYFGPGTRLTVL.

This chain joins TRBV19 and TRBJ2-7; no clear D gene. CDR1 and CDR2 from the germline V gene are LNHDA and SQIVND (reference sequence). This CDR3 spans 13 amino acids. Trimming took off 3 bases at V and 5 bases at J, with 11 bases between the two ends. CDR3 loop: CASSMAGIHEQYF. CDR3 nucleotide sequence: TGTGCCAGTAGTATGGCAGGTATCCACGAGCAGTACTTC.

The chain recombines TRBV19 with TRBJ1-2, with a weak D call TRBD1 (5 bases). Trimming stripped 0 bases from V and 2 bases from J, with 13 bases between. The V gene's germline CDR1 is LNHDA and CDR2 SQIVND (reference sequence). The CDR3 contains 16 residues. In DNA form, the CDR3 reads TGTGCCAGTAGTATAGATCTGGGACGTCTAAACTATGGCTACACCTTC. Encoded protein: CASSIDLGRLNYGYTF.

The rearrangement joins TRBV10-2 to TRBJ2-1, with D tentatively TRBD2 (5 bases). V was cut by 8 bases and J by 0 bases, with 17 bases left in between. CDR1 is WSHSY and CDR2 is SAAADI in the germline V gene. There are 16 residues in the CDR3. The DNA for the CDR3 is TGCGCCAGCGCCCAAAGAGCGGCCCCCTCCTACAATGAGCAGTTCTTC. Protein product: CASAQRAAPSYNEQFF.

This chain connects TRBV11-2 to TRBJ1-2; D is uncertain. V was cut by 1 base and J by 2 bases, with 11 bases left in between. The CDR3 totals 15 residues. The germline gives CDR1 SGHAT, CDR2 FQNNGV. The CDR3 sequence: CASSLGALGNYGYTF. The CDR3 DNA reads TGTGCCAGCAGCTTAGGGGCCTTAGGAAACTATGGCTACACCTTC.

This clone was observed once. The chain's CDR3 is CASSVVSQGDTEAFF. DNA for the CDR3: TGTGCCAGCAGCGTAGTTAGTCAGGGTGACACTGAAGCTTTCTTT. The chain couples TRBV9 to TRBJ1-1; D possibly corresponds to TRBD1 (5 bases). Looked up from germline, CDR1 is SGDLS and CDR2 is YYNGEE. The CDR3 is 15 residues long. Trimming stripped 0 bases from V and 3 bases from J, with 12 bases between. Full variable domain (outside the CDR3, taken from reference TRBV9 and TRBJ1-1): DSGVTQTPKHLITATGQRVTLRCSPRSGDLSVYWYQQSLDQGLQFLIQYYNGEERAKGNILERFSAQQFPDLHSELNLSSLELGDSALYFCASSVVSQGDTEAFFGQGTRLTVV.

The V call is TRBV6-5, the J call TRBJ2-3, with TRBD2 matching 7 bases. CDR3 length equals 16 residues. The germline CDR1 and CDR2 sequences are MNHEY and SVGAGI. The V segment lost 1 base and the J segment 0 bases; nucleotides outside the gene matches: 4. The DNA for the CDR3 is TGTGCCAGCAGTTACTTGAGCGGGGCTAGCACAGATACGCAGTATTTT. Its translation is CASSYLSGASTDTQYF.

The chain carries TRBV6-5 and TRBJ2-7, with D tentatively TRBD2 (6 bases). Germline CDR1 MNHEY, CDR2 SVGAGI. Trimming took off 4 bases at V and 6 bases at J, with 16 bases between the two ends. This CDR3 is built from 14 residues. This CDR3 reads CASSLKDAGLEQYF. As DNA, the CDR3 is TGTGCCAGCAGTTTGAAGGACGCGGGGCTCGAGCAGTACTTC.

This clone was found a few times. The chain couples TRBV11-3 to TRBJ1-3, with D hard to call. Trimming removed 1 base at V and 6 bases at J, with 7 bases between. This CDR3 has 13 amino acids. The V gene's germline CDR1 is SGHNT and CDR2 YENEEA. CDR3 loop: CASSLAGSNTIYF. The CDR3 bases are TGTGCCAGCAGCTTAGCGGGGTCAAACACCATATATTTT.

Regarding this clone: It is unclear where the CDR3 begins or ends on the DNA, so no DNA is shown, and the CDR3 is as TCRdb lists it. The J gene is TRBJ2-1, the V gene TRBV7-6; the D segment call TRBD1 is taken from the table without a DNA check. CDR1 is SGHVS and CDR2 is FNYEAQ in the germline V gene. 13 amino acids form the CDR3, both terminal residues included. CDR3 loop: CASSFASGTGLFF.

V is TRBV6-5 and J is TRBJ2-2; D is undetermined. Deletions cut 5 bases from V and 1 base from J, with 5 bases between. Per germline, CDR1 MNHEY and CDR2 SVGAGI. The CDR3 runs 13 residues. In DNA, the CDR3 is TGTGCCAGCAGTCCCCAGAACACCGGGGAGCTGTTTTTT. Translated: CASSPQNTGELFF.

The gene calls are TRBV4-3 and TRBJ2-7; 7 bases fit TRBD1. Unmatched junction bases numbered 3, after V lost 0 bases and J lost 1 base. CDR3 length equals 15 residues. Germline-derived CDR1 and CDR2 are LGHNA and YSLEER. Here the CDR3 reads CASSQDRDSSYEQYF. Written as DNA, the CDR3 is TGCGCCAGCAGCCAAGACCGGGACAGTTCCTACGAGCAGTACTTC.

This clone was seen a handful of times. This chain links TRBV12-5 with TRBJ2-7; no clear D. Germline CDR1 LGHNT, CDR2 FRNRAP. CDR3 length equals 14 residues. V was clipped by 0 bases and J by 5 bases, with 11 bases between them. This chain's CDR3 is CASGLVLGSNEQYF. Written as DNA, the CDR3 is TGTGCTAGTGGTTTGGTGCTGGGGTCGAACGAGCAGTACTTC.

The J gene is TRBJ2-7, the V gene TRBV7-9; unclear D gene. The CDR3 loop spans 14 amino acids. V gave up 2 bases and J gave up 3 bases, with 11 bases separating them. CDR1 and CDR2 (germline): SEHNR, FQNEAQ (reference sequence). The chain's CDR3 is CASSLMGNNYEQYF. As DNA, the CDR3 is TGTGCCAGCAGCTTAATGGGGAACAACTACGAGCAGTACTTC.

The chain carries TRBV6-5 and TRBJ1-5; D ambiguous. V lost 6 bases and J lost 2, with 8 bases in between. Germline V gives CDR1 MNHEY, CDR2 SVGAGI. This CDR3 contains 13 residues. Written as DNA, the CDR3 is TGTGCCAGCAGAGCCCAGGGCAATCAGCCCCAGCATTTT. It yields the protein CASRAQGNQPQHF.

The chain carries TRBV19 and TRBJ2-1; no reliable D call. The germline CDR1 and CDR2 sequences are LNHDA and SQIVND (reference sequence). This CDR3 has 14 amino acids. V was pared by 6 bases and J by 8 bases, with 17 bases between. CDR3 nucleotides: TGTGCCAGTAGCGATCGGTGGGATTTATATGAGCAGTTCTTC. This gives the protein CASSDRWDLYEQFF.